The 30 T cell receptor beta chains in this list originate from one sample, sequenced in a study of T cells after yellow fever vaccination. TCRdb independently ran MiXCR on the 5' RACE reads; one entry per CDR3 protein. The table has around 590,000 distinct CDR3 sequences, approximately 13% seen once. The specimen was PBMCs, collected on the day of the yellow fever booster vaccination. The source of these receptors is a man aged 30 to 39 who received the YFV17D yellow fever vaccine.

In its sample, this clonotype was seen a few times. This sequence joins TRBV7-2 and TRBJ2-3; D is unresolved. Germline loops: CDR1 SGHTA, CDR2 FQGNSA. V dropped 4 bases and J dropped 2 bases, with 16 bases sitting between them. The CDR3 is made up of 16 amino acids. The CDR3 reads CASSSEVALVTDTQYF. The CDR3 DNA reads as TGTGCCAGCAGCTCCGAGGTGGCGCTAGTCACAGATACGCAGTATTTT.

This clonotype was observed a handful of times. The CDR3 is CSARDPDRLYGYTF. CDR3 nucleotides: TGCAGTGCTAGAGATCCGGACAGACTCTATGGCTACACCTTC. V gene TRBV20-1 combines with J gene TRBJ1-2, with a weak D call TRBD1 (6 bases). The germline V and J ends were trimmed by 0 bases and 4 bases, with 12 bases remaining between them. There are 14 residues in the CDR3. From germline, CDR1 is DFQATT and CDR2 SNEGSKA (reference sequence).

The V call is TRBV5-6, the J call TRBJ2-3; D may match TRBD1 or TRBD2 (5 bases each). Looked up from germline, CDR1 is SGHDT and CDR2 is YYEEEE. V lost 8 bases and J lost 4, with 14 bases in between. There are 13 residues in the CDR3. DNA of the CDR3: TGTGCCAGGGGACCCGGTGGAGCAGATACGCAGTATTTT. Protein product: CARGPGGADTQYF.

This clonotype has a handful of counts. This rearrangement joins TRBV12-3 or TRBV12-4 to TRBJ1-3; 10 nucleotides match TRBD1. With 10 bases clipped from V and 5 bases from J, the junction kept 5 bases outside the gene matches. The CDR3 runs to 13 residues. The CDR3 DNA sequence: TGTGCCACTCGACAGGGGGCGAGAAACACCATATATTTT. As protein: CATRQGARNTIYF.

This chain uses TRBV28 with TRBJ2-3; TRBD2 matches at 7 bases. This CDR3 contains 15 residues. V trimming: 3 bases; J trimming: 5 bases; junction bases outside the gene matches: 8. Germline loops: CDR1 MDHEN, CDR2 SYDVKM. This CDR3 reads CASSFGREKGDTQYF. The CDR3 region has the DNA TGTGCCAGCAGTTTCGGGCGGGAGAAAGGAGATACGCAGTATTTT.

This clonotype was observed a handful of times. The chain links TRBV24-1 to TRBJ1-2; tentative D call: TRBD1 (6 bases). V lost 2 bases and J 7 bases, leaving 13 bases between the germline ends. The CDR3 extends over 14 amino acids. Germline V gene data show CDR1 as KGHDR and CDR2 as SFDVKD. The CDR3 loop reads CATSDYDRPGGYTF. DNA for the CDR3: TGTGCCACCAGTGATTATGACAGGCCCGGTGGCTACACCTTC.

The chain joins TRBV12-3 or TRBV12-4 to TRBJ2-1; TRBD2 aligns across 11 bases. This CDR3 region has 15 residues. The V and J ends lost 6 bases and 3 bases, in that order; junction bases with no gene match: 4. The DNA of the CDR3 is TGTGCCAGCAGACGACTAGCGGGAAACTACAATGAGCAGTTCTTC. The encoded protein is CASRRLAGNYNEQFF.

This clonotype was recorded many times. The J gene is TRBJ2-3, the V gene TRBV10-2; D may match TRBD1 or TRBD2 (5 bases each). V gave up 6 bases and J gave up 6 bases, with 16 bases separating them. The CDR3 runs to 14 residues. Looked up from germline, CDR1 is WSHSY and CDR2 is SAAADI. CDR3 protein: CASSGDRPWDTQYF. The CDR3 DNA sequence: TGCGCCAGCAGCGGGGACCGACCGTGGGATACGCAGTATTTT.

The table lists this clonotype with a few counts. The chain carries TRBV7-2 and TRBJ2-1; 9 bases map to TRBD1. The CDR3 length is 15 residues. Per germline, CDR1 SGHTA and CDR2 FQGNSA. V trimming: 4 bases; J trimming: 3 bases; junction bases outside the gene matches: 4. The CDR3 sequence: CASSSGTGIYNEQFF. Here the CDR3 DNA reads TGTGCCAGCAGCTCAGGGACAGGGATCTACAATGAGCAGTTCTTC.

The rearrangement links TRBV7-2 to TRBJ2-3; 8 nucleotides agree with TRBD2. The V and J ends lost 5 bases and 7 bases, in that order; junction bases with no gene match: 8. This CDR3 contains 14 residues. Germline loops: CDR1 SGHTA, CDR2 FQGNSA. The CDR3 nucleotides are TGTGCCAGCAGCACTGGGGTAGCGGGGCATACGCAGTATTTT. It specifies CASSTGVAGHTQYF.

This clonotype was seen at least ten times. V gene TRBV6-5 combines with J gene TRBJ2-7; TRBD1 is a possible D gene (5 bases). Trimming took off 2 bases at V and 2 bases at J, with 13 bases between the two ends. Per the germline V gene, CDR1 is MNHEY and CDR2 is SVGAGI. The CDR3 runs to 15 residues. The CDR3 coding sequence is TGTGCCAGCAGTTACGCCGCAGACAGCGCCTACGAGCAGTACTTC. Amino acid sequence: CASSYAADSAYEQYF.

This clonotype was found a few times. The chain couples TRBV7-2 to TRBJ2-1, with no clear D. The CDR3 extends over 13 amino acids. Deletions cut 0 bases from V and 7 bases from J, with 7 bases between. Germline V gene sequence: CDR1 SGHTA, CDR2 FQGNSA. CDR3 in DNA: TGTGCCAGCAGCTTAGCTAGTAGGAATGAGCAGTTCTTC. This gives the protein CASSLASRNEQFF.

This clonotype has only a few counts. The chain carries TRBV9 and TRBJ2-4, with D possibly TRBD2 on 5 matching bases. The CDR3 has 17 amino acids. Trimming took off 3 bases at V and 0 bases at J, with 16 bases between the two ends. Germline CDR1 and CDR2: SGDLS and YYNGEE. CDR3 DNA sequence: TGTGCCAGCAGCGCCCGCGGAGACGGGGTAGCCAAAAACATTCAGTACTTC. Translating it yields CASSARGDGVAKNIQYF. Together with reference TRBV9 and TRBJ2-4, the CDR3 gives the full variable domain: DSGVTQTPKHLITATGQRVTLRCSPRSGDLSVYWYQQSLDQGLQFLIQYYNGEERAKGNILERFSAQQFPDLHSELNLSSLELGDSALYFCASSARGDGVAKNIQYFGAGTRLSVL.

The chain links TRBV7-2 to TRBJ2-3; D is possibly TRBD1 (5 bases). The CDR3 loop spans 15 amino acids. CDR1 is SGHTA and CDR2 is FQGNSA in the germline V gene. Trimming took off 5 bases at V and 6 bases at J, with 18 bases between the two ends. The CDR3 spells CASSTSPLPGDTQYF. The CDR3 DNA reads TGTGCCAGCAGCACCAGTCCACTCCCAGGGGATACGCAGTATTTT.

The rearrangement joins TRBV20-1 to TRBJ2-7, with no clear D. Germline V gene data show CDR1 as DFQATT and CDR2 as SNEGSKA (reference sequence). CDR3 length: 12 amino acids. Trimming removed 5 bases at V and 3 bases at J, with 11 bases between. This CDR3 reads CSAFFKDYEQYF. The DNA of the CDR3 is TGCAGTGCTTTCTTCAAGGACTACGAGCAGTACTTC.

This chain connects TRBV6-1 to TRBJ1-6, with 7 bases matching TRBD1. The CDR3 has 15 residues. The V gene end was trimmed by 6 bases and the J gene end by 7 bases; junction bases not matched to a gene: 9. CDR1 and CDR2 from the germline V gene are MNHNS and SASEGT. The CDR3 DNA follows: TGTGCCAGCAGAACCTCGGGACAGAGGAATTCACCCCTCCACTTT. Amino acids: CASRTSGQRNSPLHF.

V and J are TRBV25-1 and TRBJ2-2, with unresolved D. The CDR3 length is 12 residues. The germline V gene encodes CDR1 MGHDK and CDR2 SYGVNS. Trimming shortened V by 4 bases and J by 8 bases, and 8 bases separated the two germline ends. CDR3 DNA sequence: TGTGCCAGCAGTGTTCCTCAGGGGGAGCTGTTTTTT. Translation gives CASSVPQGELFF.

There are a few counts of this clonotype. The chain carries TRBV6-2 or TRBV6-3 and TRBJ2-5, with D perhaps matching TRBD1 (6 bases). The CDR3 has 13 residues. CDR1 and CDR2 (germline): MNHEY, SVGEGT. V was trimmed by 2 bases and J by 5 bases, leaving 9 bases between them. The CDR3 region is CASSYGQFETQYF. CDR3 in DNA: TGTGCCAGCAGTTACGGACAGTTTGAGACCCAGTACTTC.

The V and J genes are TRBV28 and TRBJ2-3; TRBD2 aligns across 11 bases. This CDR3 has 20 amino acids. CDR1 MDHEN and CDR2 SYDVKM come from the germline V gene. Trimming cost V 7 bases and J 6 bases; bases outside gene matches: 24. The DNA for the CDR3 is TGTGCCAGCACCAGCCGGCGGTCTCTCGGACTAGCGGGCGCCTGGGATACGCAGTATTTT. This sequence encodes CASTSRRSLGLAGAWDTQYF. Together with reference TRBV28 and TRBJ2-3, the CDR3 gives the full variable domain: DVKVTQSSRYLVKRTGEKVFLECVQDMDHENMFWYRQDPGLGLRLIYFSYDVKMKEKGDIPEGYSVSREKKERFSLILESASTNQTSMYLCASTSRRSLGLAGAWDTQYFGPGTRLTVL.

The gene calls are TRBV6-1 and TRBJ2-2; 8 bases match TRBD1. The junction had 4 bases not matched to a gene; V was cut back by 6 bases and J by 1 base. This CDR3 is built from 15 residues. From germline, CDR1 is MNHNS and CDR2 SASEGT. CDR3 bases: TGTGCCAGCAGGGGAACAGGGGGGAACACCGGGGAGCTGTTTTTT. This encodes CASRGTGGNTGELFF.

The chain combines TRBV11-2 with TRBJ2-5; 10 bases map to TRBD1. The germline gives CDR1 SGHAT, CDR2 FQNNGV. There are 20 residues in the CDR3. Trimming removed 2 bases from V and 4 bases from J; junction bases left unmatched: 19. CDR3 amino acids: CASSLRWTGGQGMGSETQYF. Written as DNA, the CDR3 is TGTGCCAGCAGCTTAAGGTGGACCGGGGGACAGGGGATGGGCTCAGAGACCCAGTACTTC.

The chain uses TRBV6-1 and TRBJ2-7; D might be TRBD2 (7 bases). Germline CDR1 is MNHNS and CDR2 is SASEGT. V gave up 7 bases and J gave up 5 bases, with 12 bases separating them. This CDR3 spans 12 amino acids. The CDR3 DNA reads as TGTGCCAGCACCCCCGGGGGGCACGAGCAGTACTTC. Translated, it gives CASTPGGHEQYF.

In its sample, this clonotype was seen a few times. This chain uses TRBV25-1 with TRBJ2-5, with 7 positions matching TRBD1. The CDR3 extends over 14 amino acids. V was pared by 3 bases and J by 5 bases, with 6 bases of the junction left unmatched. Germline V CDR1 and CDR2: MGHDK, SYGVNS. The CDR3 is CASSDRGGVETQYF. CDR3 nucleotide sequence: TGTGCCAGCAGTGATAGAGGGGGCGTGGAGACCCAGTACTTC.

The chain employs TRBV5-1 and TRBJ2-1; 7 bases fit TRBD2. Trimming at V came to 2 bases and at J to 0 bases, leaving 20 bases not matched to a gene. The CDR3 sequence is 21 residues long. In germline, CDR1 is SGHRS, CDR2 YFSETQ. The CDR3 reads CASSFPQWTSTRPSSYNEQFF. As DNA, the CDR3 is TGCGCCAGCAGCTTCCCTCAATGGACTAGTACCCGACCCAGCTCCTACAATGAGCAGTTCTTC.

The chain joins TRBV6-2 or TRBV6-3 to TRBJ2-1; 10 positions match TRBD2. This CDR3 comprises 15 residues. With V trimmed by 6 bases and J by 3 bases, 5 bases remained unmatched. Germline-derived CDR1 and CDR2 are MNHEY and SVGEGT. CDR3 amino acids: CASSPSGRNYNEQFF. CDR3 sequence (DNA): TGTGCCAGCAGCCCTAGCGGGAGAAACTACAATGAGCAGTTCTTC.

This clonotype was counted only a few times. The CDR3 sequence is CASSDGQVEKLFF. CDR3 coding DNA: TGTGCCAGTAGTGACGGGCAGGTAGAAAAACTGTTTTTT. This chain uses TRBV19 with TRBJ1-4, with unresolved D. Germline assignment: CDR1 LNHDA and CDR2 SQIVND (reference sequence). This CDR3 is 13 amino acids long. The germline V and J ends were trimmed by 5 bases and 8 bases, with 12 bases remaining between them.

The chain has TRBV24-1 and TRBJ2-5; D might be TRBD1 or TRBD2, each matching 5 bases. CDR3 length: 15 amino acids. V lost 5 bases and J 3 bases, leaving 15 bases between the germline ends. CDR1 is KGHDR, CDR2 SFDVKD, per germline. This CDR3 reads CATSGGRDVEETQYF. In nucleotides, the CDR3 is TGTGCCACCAGTGGTGGCCGGGACGTCGAAGAGACCCAGTACTTC.

This clonotype was seen ten or more times. The chain joins TRBV20-1 to TRBJ2-5; no definite D call. V was cut by 0 bases and J by 1 base, with 12 bases left in between. CDR3 length equals 15 residues. The germline CDR1 and CDR2 sequences are DFQATT and SNEGSKA (reference sequence). The CDR3 region has the DNA TGCAGTGCTAGAGATCTAAGGTCCTCCCAAGAGACCCAGTACTTC. Amino acid sequence: CSARDLRSSQETQYF.

The rearrangement uses TRBV12-3 or TRBV12-4 and TRBJ2-5, with TRBD2 identical over 7 bases. The CDR3 is made up of 15 amino acids. V lost 5 bases and J lost 0; bases outside the gene matches: 6. The CDR3 DNA reads TGTGCCAGCAGTGAGGGAGGGAAGTACCAAGAGACCCAGTACTTC. Translating gives CASSEGGKYQETQYF.

The chain employs TRBV24-1 and TRBJ2-1, with D possibly being TRBD1 (6 bases). The CDR3 sequence is 14 residues long. Germline lookup yields CDR1 KGHDR and CDR2 SFDVKD. Trimming took off 4 bases at V and 6 bases at J, with 12 bases between the two ends. The CDR3 DNA reads TGTGCCACCAGTGACAGGGGTAAGGGCAATGAGCAGTTCTTC. It encodes CATSDRGKGNEQFF.